The source of this T cell receptor (beta chain) is a study of shared clonotypes between healthy human individuals. At a deep level, the assay was run. In the study's own analysis: Filtering differed for immunoSEQ, which gave only junction sequences without quality scores. Assay used: immunoSEQ multiplex PCR; TCRdb lists only in-frame clones, some missing. V and J calls and clone size are those listed in that table; D and trimming were worked out from the DNA. The table records millions of clones, about 95% of them present only once. The CDR3 totals 14 residues. The V end was cut by 2 bases, the J end by 0 bases, with 6 bases between. Germline lookup yields CDR1 SGHNT and CDR2 YYREEE (reference sequence). Naivety among CD8 cells was defined by CD45RO negativity and positive CCR7 selection, thereby excluding terminally differentiated effector memory CD45RA+ cells.

The source material was naive CD8+ T cells sorted from blood. The clonotype was recovered from a man aged 18 to 29 in good health. The chain joins TRBV5-4 to TRBJ2-1; D uncertain. CDR3 DNA sequence: TGTGCCAGCAGCTTCAGGAGCTCCTACAATGAGCAGTTCTTC. This sequence encodes CASSFRSSYNEQFF.